This entry features one T cell receptor beta chain sequence. In germline, CDR1 is SQVTM, CDR2 ANQGSEA. This CDR3 has 13 amino acids. Trimming stripped 6 bases from V and 1 base from J, with 12 bases between. TCRdb re-called the reads with MiXCR, one entry per CDR3 protein. The table lists around 530,000 distinct CDR3 sequences, about a quarter of them singletons, with roughly an eighth in the top ten. This entry is derived from a study of T cell repertoires in cytomegalovirus infection. This chain connects TRBV29-1 to TRBJ1-1; maybe TRBD1 (5 bases). Material: PBMCs. The TCR originated in a human donor in good health (CMV status not recorded). Some clones in this sample may be carry-over from other donors' samples. CDR3 sequence reads: CSVVAGGNTEAFF. The CDR3 nucleotides are TGCAGCGTAGTGGCGGGGGGGAACACTGAAGCTTTCTTT.